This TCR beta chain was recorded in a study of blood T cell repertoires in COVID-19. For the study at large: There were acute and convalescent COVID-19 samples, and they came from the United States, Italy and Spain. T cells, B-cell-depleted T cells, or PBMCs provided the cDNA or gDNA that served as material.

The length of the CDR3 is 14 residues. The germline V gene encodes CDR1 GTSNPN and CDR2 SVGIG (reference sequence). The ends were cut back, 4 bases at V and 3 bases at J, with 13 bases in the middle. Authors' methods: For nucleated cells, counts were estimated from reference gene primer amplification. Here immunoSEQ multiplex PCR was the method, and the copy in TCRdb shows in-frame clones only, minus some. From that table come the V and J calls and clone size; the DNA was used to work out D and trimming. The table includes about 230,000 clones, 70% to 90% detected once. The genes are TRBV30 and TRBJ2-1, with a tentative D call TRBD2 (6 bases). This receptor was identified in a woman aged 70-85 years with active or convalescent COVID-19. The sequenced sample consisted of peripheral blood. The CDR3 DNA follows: TGTGCCTGGACTGGCGGGGCGGGCTACAATGAGCAGTTCTTC. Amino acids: CAWTGGAGYNEQFF.